This T cell receptor (beta chain) comes out of a study of blood T cell repertoires in COVID-19 (dated by TCRdb to 2019 to 2021). General notes on the study: Samples from collaborators originated in the United States, Italy and Spain and spanned both the acute and convalescent phases of COVID-19. The prospective study material was composed of cDNA or gDNA derived from T cells, B-cell-depleted T cells, or PBMCs. Deeply sampled blood TCRbeta repertoires from subjects exposed to, actively infected with, or recovered from COVID-19 were included in the dataset. The repertoires were released in a freely available public database meant as a resource for research on the immune response to SARS-CoV-2. Samples came from the ongoing ImmuneRACE study (first 160 participants) plus 1,254 subjects from 6 global collaborators. The sample metadata nearly always contained a de-identified subject ID, COVID-19 status, age in years and sex. HLA class I and class II types, where available, came from metadata supplied by the sample provider rather than from assay-based typing.

Beyond this particular receptor, the publication reports: Clinical and demographic metadata were provided uncurated, with the amount varying by source and participant.

Another Seattle source contributed samples from volunteer blood donors who had recovered from COVID-19. Whole blood was collected in K2EDTA tubes by collaborating institutions according to the institutions' own protocols. For TCRbeta analysis, collaborators shipped samples in one of three forms: frozen whole blood, isolated PBMCs, or DNA extracted from either of those sample types. TCRbeta CDR3 regions were amplified from genomic DNA using the immunoSEQ Assay, a bias-controlled multiplex PCR. The published analysis was carried out like this. The number of nucleated cells in each sample was estimated from the amplification of reference gene primers within the assay. To quantify the absolute abundance of each unique TCRbeta CDR3 rearrangement, sequence reads were collapsed and filtered. Productive Simpson clonality was computed per sample as the square root of Simpson's diversity index over productive rearrangements. In its TCRdb copy, this immuneACCESS table keeps in-frame sequences only and misses some clones. Where compared with another copy, unresolved V genes explain less than half of these, and the others have no known cause. D and trimming come from the DNA, and the V and J calls and clone size come from that table. For this sample there are 250,000 to 350,000 clones; approximately 89% appear just once. The ten largest clones capture approximately 7.8% of the sample.

This clone was found a few times. Its antigen remains undetermined. No much larger clone is present one base from it, and per-base qualities are unavailable. The CDR3 measures 13 amino acids from cysteine to phenylalanine. Just CDR3 DNA is preserved here, 39 bases in frame from base 1. The germline V gene (reference sequence) sets CDR1 to LNHDA and CDR2 to SQIVND. V is clipped by 1 base and J by 9 bases, and the sequence between their germline boundaries is 10 bases long. What was sequenced was peripheral blood. The TCR sequence derives from a woman between 45 and 60 years old who had recovered from COVID-19. The chain is encoded by TRBV19 joined to TRBJ1-5, with TRBD1 as a weak D call on 6 bases. The CDR3 reads CASSIGGRGPQHF. The nucleotides read TGTGCCAGTAGTATAGGGGGGCGCGGGCCCCAGCATTTT.